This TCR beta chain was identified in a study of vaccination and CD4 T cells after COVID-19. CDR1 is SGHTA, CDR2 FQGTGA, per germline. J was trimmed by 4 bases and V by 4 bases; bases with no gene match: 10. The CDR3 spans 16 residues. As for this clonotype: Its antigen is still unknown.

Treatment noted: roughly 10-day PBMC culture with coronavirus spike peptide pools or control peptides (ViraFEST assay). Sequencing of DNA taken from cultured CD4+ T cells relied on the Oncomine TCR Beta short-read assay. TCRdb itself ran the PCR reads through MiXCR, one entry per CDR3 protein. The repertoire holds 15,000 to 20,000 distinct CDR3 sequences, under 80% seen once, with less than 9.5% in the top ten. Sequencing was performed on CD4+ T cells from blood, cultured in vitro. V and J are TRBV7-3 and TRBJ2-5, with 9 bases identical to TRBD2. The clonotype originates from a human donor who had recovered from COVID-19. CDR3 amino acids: CASSSQPAGGGETQYF. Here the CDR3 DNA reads TGTGCCAGCAGCTCCCAACCAGCGGGAGGCGGAGAGACCCAGTACTTC.